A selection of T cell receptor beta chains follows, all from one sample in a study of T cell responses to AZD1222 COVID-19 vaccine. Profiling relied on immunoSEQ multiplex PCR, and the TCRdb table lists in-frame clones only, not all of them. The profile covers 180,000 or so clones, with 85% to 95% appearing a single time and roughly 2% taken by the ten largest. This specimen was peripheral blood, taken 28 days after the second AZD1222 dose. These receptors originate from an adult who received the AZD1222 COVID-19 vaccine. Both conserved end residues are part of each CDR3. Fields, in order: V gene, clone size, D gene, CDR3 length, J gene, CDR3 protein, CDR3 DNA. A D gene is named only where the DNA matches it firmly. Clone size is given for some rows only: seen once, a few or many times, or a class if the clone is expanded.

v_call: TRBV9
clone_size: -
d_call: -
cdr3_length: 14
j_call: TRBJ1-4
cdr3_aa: CASSPRGAEEKLFF
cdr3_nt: TGTGCCAGCAGCCCCCGGGGGGCAGAAGAAAAACTGTTTTTT

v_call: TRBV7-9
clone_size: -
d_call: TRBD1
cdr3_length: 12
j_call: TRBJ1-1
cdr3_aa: CASSSAGGEAFF
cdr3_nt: TGTGCCAGCAGCTCGGCAGGGGGTGAAGCTTTCTTT

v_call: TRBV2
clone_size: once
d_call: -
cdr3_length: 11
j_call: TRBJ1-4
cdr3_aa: CASSGAGQLFF
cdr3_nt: TGTGCCAGCAGTGGGGCAGGGCAACTGTTTTTT

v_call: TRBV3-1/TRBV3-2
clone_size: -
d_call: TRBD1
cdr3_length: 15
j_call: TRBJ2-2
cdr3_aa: CARPGGEINTGELFF
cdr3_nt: TGTGCCAGACCAGGGGGCGAGATCAACACCGGGGAGCTGTTTTTT

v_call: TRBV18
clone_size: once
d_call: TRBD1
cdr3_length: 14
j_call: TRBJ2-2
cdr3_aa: CASSDRETIGELFF
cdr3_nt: TGTGCCAGCTCGGACAGGGAGACGATCGGGGAGCTGTTTTTT

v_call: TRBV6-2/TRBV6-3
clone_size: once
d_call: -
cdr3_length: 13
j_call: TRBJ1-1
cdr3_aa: CASSSTGLNEAFF
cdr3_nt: TGTGCCAGCAGTTCCACAGGGCTTAATGAAGCTTTCTTT

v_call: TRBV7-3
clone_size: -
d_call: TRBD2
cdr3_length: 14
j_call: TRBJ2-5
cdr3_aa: CASSSLGGHETQYF
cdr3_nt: TGTGCCAGCAGCTCGTTGGGAGGGCACGAGACCCAGTACTTC

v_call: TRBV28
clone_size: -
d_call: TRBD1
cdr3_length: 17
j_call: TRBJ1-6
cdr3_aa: CASSHGQGVSYNSPLHF
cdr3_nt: TGTGCCAGCAGTCACGGACAGGGCGTGTCCTATAATTCACCCCTCCACTTT

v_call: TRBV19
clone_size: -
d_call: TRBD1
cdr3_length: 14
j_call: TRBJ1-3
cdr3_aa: CASSTRTGGNTIYF
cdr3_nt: TGTGCCAGTAGTACCCGGACAGGGGGAAACACCATATATTTT

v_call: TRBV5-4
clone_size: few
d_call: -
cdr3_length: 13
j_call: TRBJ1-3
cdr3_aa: CASSRDGGNTIYF
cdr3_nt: TGTGCCAGCAGCAGGGACGGCGGAAACACCATATATTTT

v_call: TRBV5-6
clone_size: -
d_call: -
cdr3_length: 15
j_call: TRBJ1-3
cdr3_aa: CASSGGKNPGNTIYF
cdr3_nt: TGTGCCAGCAGTGGAGGGAAGAACCCTGGAAACACCATATATTTT

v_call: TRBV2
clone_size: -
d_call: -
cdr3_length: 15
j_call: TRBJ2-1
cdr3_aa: CASSVGGASYNEQFF
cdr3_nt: TGTGCCAGCTCGGTGGGGGGGGCTTCCTACAATGAGCAGTTCTTC

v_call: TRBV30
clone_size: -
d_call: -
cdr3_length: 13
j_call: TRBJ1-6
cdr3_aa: CAWMDSGNSPLHF
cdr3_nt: TGTGCCTGGATGGACAGCGGAAATTCACCCCTCCACTTT

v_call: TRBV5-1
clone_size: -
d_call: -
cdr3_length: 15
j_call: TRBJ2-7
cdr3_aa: CASSLGGPASVEQYF
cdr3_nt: TGCGCCAGCAGCCTCGGGGGCCCTGCGTCCGTCGAGCAGTACTTC

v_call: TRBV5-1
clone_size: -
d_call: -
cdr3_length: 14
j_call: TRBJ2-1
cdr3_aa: CASSAGSVPNEQFF
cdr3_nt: TGCGCCAGCAGTGCCGGGTCCGTCCCCAATGAGCAGTTCTTC

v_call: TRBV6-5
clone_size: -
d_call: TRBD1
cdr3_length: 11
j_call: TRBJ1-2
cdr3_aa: CASRQGRGYTF
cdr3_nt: TGTGCCAGCAGACAGGGGAGAGGCTACACCTTC

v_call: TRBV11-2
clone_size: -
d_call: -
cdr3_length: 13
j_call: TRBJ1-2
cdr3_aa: CASSPGRNYGYTF
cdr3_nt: TGTGCCAGCAGCCCGGGACGGAACTATGGCTACACCTTC

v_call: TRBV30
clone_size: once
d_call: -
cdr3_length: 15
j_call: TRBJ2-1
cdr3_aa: CAWRTVKIPRNEQFF
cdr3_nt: TGTGCCTGGAGGACAGTAAAAATTCCTAGGAATGAGCAGTTCTTC

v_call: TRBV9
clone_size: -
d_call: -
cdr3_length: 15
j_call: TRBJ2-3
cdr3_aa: CASSVVEGPTDTQYF
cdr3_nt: TGTGCCAGCAGCGTAGTGGAAGGCCCCACAGATACGCAGTATTTT

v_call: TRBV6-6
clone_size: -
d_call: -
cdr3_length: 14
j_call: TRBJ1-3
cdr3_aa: CASSLPFSGNTIYF
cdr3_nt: TGTGCCAGCAGTTTGCCCTTCTCTGGAAACACCATATATTTT

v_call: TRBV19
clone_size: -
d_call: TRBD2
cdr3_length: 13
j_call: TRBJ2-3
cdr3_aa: CASSGLAADTQYF
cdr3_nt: TGTGCCAGTTCAGGACTAGCTGCAGATACGCAGTATTTT

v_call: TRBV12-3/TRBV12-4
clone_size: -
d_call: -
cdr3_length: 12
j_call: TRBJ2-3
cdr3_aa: CASSFGGDTQYF
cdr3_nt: TGTGCCAGCAGTTTTGGGGGAGATACGCAGTATTTT

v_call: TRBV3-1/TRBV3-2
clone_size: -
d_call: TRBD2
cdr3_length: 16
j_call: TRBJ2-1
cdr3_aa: CASSHSLAGGLNEQFF
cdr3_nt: TGTGCCAGCAGCCATTCTCTAGCGGGGGGGCTCAATGAGCAGTTCTTC

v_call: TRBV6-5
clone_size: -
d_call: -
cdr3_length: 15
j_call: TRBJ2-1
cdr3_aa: CASSPPTHSYNEQFF
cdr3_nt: TGTGCCAGCAGTCCCCCGACCCACTCCTACAATGAGCAGTTCTTC

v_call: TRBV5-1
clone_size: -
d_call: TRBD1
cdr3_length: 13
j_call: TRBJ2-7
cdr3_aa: CASSFNRGLEQYF
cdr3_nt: TGCGCCAGCAGCTTCAACAGGGGGCTAGAGCAGTACTTC

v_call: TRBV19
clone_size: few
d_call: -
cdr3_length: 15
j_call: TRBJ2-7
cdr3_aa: CASSIGAPPSYEQYF
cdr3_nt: TGTGCCAGTAGTATAGGGGCCCCACCCTCCTACGAGCAGTACTTC

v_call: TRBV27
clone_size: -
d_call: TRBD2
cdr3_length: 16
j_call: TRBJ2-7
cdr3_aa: CASSFRRLAGSNEQYF
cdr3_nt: TGTGCCAGCAGTTTCCGCCGACTAGCTGGGTCTAACGAGCAGTACTTC

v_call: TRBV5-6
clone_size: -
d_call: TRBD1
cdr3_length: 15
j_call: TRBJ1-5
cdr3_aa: CASSFWDRANQPQHF
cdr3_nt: TGTGCCAGCAGCTTTTGGGACAGGGCGAATCAGCCCCAGCATTTT

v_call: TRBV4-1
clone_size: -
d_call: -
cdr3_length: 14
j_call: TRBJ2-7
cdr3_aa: CASSPRVADYEQYF
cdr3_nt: TGCGCCAGCAGCCCCCGGGTAGCGGACTACGAGCAGTACTTC

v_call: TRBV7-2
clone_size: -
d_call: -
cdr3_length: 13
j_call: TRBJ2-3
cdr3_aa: CASSFDGTDTQYF
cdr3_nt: TGTGCCAGCAGCTTCGACGGCACAGATACGCAGTATTTT

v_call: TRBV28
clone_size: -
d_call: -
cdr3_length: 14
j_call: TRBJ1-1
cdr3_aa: CASISGPLNTEAFF
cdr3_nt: TGTGCCAGCATATCCGGGCCTCTGAACACTGAAGCTTTCTTT

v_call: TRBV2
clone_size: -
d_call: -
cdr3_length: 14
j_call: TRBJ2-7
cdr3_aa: CASSEMGPPYEQYF
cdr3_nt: TGTGCCAGCAGTGAAATGGGCCCCCCTTACGAGCAGTACTTC

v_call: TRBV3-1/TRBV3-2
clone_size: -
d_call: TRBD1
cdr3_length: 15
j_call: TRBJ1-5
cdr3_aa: CASSRDGQGAQPQHF
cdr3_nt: TGTGCCAGCAGCCGGGATGGACAGGGGGCTCAGCCCCAGCATTTT

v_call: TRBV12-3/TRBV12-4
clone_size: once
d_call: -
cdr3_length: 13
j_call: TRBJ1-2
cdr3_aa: CASSFQGRDGYTF
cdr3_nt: TGTGCCAGCAGTTTCCAAGGCAGGGACGGCTACACCTTC

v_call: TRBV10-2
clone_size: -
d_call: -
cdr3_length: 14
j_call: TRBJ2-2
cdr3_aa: CASGRTVNTGELFF
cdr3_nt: TGCGCCAGCGGGCGGACAGTTAACACCGGGGAGCTGTTTTTT

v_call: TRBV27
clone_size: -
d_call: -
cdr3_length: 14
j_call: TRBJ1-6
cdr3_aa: CASSFARGSSPLHF
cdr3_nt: TGTGCCAGCAGTTTTGCAAGGGGTAGTTCACCCCTCCACTTT

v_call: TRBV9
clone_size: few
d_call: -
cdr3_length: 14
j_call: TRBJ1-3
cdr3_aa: CASSISGDINTIYF
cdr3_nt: TGTGCCAGCAGCATCAGTGGGGACATAAACACCATATATTTT

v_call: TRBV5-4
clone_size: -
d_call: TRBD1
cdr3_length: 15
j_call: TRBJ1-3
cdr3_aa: CASSPMGQSGNTIYF
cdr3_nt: TGTGCCAGCAGCCCCATGGGACAGAGTGGAAACACCATATATTTT

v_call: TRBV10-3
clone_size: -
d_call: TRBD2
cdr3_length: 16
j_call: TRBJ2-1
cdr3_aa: CAISDPGLAGAFEQFF
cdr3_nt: TGTGCCATCAGTGACCCGGGACTAGCGGGAGCGTTTGAGCAGTTCTTC

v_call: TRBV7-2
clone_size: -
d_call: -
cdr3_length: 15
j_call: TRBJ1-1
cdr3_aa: CASSPRTLLGTEAFF
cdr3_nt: TGTGCCAGCAGCCCCCGGACTTTATTGGGCACTGAAGCTTTCTTT

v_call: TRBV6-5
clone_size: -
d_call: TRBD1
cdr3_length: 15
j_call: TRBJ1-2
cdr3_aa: CASSSEGQGVQGYTF
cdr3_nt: TGTGCCAGCAGCTCCGAGGGTCAGGGGGTACAGGGCTACACCTTC

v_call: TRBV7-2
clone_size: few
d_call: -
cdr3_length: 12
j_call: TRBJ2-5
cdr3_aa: CASSPKGETQYF
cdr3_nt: TGTGCCAGCAGCCCGAAAGGAGAGACCCAGTACTTC

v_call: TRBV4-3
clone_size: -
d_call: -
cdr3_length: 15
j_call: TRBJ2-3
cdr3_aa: CASSQEWVGTDTQYF
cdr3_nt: TGCGCCAGCAGCCAAGAGTGGGTGGGAACAGATACGCAGTATTTT

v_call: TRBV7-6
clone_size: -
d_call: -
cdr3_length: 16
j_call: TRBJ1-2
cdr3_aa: CASSSIWGDSGGGYTF
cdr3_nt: TGTGCCAGCAGCTCGATTTGGGGGGATTCAGGAGGTGGCTACACCTTC

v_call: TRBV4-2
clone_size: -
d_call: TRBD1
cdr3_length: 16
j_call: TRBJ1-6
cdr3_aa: CASSQERGQGFSPLHF
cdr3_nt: TGTGCCAGCAGCCAAGAGAGGGGACAGGGGTTTTCACCCCTCCACTTT

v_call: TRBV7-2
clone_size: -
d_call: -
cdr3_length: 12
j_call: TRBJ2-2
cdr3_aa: CASNEGTGELFF
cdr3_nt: TGTGCCAGCAACGAAGGAACCGGGGAGCTGTTTTTT

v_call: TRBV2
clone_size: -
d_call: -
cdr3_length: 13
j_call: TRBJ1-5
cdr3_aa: CGSRGREGEPQHF
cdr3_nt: TGTGGCAGCAGGGGAAGAGAGGGTGAGCCCCAGCATTTT

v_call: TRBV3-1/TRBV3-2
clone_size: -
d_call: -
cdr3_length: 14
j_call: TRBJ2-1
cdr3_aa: CASSQEARYNEQFF
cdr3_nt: TGTGCCAGCAGCCAAGAGGCTCGTTACAATGAGCAGTTCTTC